This T cell receptor (beta chain) stems from a study of OX40 agonist ivuxolimab in advanced cancers. Study conclusions and caveats: Researchers report that CD8+ T cells had, on average, more expanded clones than CD4+.

Repertoires were generated with immunoSEQ multiplex PCR, while TCRdb's copy carries only in-frame clones and drops some. The sample records some 10,000 clones, roughly nine tenths being singletons. The CDR3 has 14 residues. V trimming: 5 bases; J trimming: 2 bases; junction bases outside the gene matches: 3. Per the germline V gene, CDR1 is PRHDT and CDR2 is FYEKMQ (reference sequence). On this clone: Its target is not known.

This clonotype was obtained from an adult with an advanced solid tumor such as melanoma, head and neck, liver or kidney cancer. The sequencing here drew on CD4+ or CD8+ T cells sorted from blood, taken in a trial of the OX40 agonist ivuxolimab. The chain combines TRBV13 with TRBJ2-7; 10 nucleotides match TRBD1. The CDR3 sequence: CASSPGQGPYEQYF. CDR3 bases: TGTGCCAGCAGCCCGGGACAGGGGCCCTACGAGCAGTACTTC.